The present T cell receptor (beta chain) was sequenced within a study of blood T cell repertoires in COVID-19. Study-level information: Samples came from the United States, Italy and Spain, spanning acute and convalescent COVID-19. Sources were T cells, B-cell-depleted T cells, or PBMCs; the material itself was cDNA or gDNA.

In the original processing: Scientists estimated how many nucleated cells there were by amplifying reference gene primers. TCRdb keeps only in-frame clones here, not all; method: immunoSEQ multiplex PCR. V and J calls and clone size are copied from that table; D and trimming were computed from the DNA. The data contain about 320,000 clones, 83% of them singletons. The material sequenced was peripheral blood. This sequence originates from a woman aged 45-65 years with acute or convalescent COVID-19.

CDR3 in amino acids: CASSLGLAKTQYF. CDR3 coding DNA: TGTGCCAGCAGCTTGGGACTAGCAAAGACCCAGTACTTC. The chain links TRBV7-2 to TRBJ2-5; 9 bases fit TRBD2. CDR3 size: 13 residues. From germline, CDR1 is SGHTA and CDR2 FQGNSA. V was clipped by 3 bases and J by 6 bases; unmatched bases: 2.